These T cell receptor beta chains were read from a single sample in a study of cytomegalovirus exposure and HLA in healthy donors. TCRdb's copy holds only in-frame clones and misses some; the assay was immunoSEQ multiplex PCR. The table includes 200,000 to 250,000 clones, 70% detected once. The specimen was PBMCs. The receptors here all came from a man between 40 and 49 years old in good health and CMV-seropositive. The CDR3 runs from the conserved cysteine through the conserved F or W. The D gene is left open where the match is weak. Clone size is shown for a subset of rows, as once, few, many or a class of expanded clone.

CASSIARRNTIYF | TGTGCCAGTAGTATAGCGCGAAGAAACACCATATATTTT | TRBJ1-3 | TRBV19 | - | -
CASRVTSGGYNEQFF | TGTGCCAGTAGGGTCACTAGCGGGGGCTACAATGAGCAGTTCTTC | TRBJ2-1 | TRBV19 | TRBD2 | -
CASRSQGNTIYF | TGTGCCAGCAGATCTCAGGGAAACACCATATATTTT | TRBJ1-3 | TRBV6-5 | - | -
CASSLGLARETQYF | TGTGCCAGCAGCCTCGGACTAGCGAGGGAGACCCAGTACTTC | TRBJ2-5 | TRBV9 | TRBD2 | -
CASSTLWRQAFHEQYF | TGTGCCAGCAGTACCCTTTGGAGACAGGCCTTCCACGAGCAGTACTTC | TRBJ2-7 | TRBV28 | - | -
CASYRVNTGELFF | TGTGCCAGCTACAGGGTAAACACCGGGGAGCTGTTTTTT | TRBJ2-2 | TRBV5-6 | - | -
CASSLEERGTREQYF | TGCGCCAGCAGCTTGGAGGAGAGGGGGACGAGGGAGCAGTACTTC | TRBJ2-7 | TRBV5-1 | - | -
CASSDPGGNTIYF | TGCGCCAGCAGTGATCCAGGGGGAAACACCATATATTTT | TRBJ1-3 | TRBV10-2 | - | few
CASSIYGGNQPQHF | TGTGCCAGTAGTATTTACGGTGGCAATCAGCCCCAGCATTTT | TRBJ1-5 | TRBV19 | - | few
CASSLVGVEQPQHF | TGTGCCAGCAGCTTAGTGGGTGTGGAGCAGCCCCAGCATTTT | TRBJ1-5 | TRBV7-2 | - | -